The 13 T cell receptor beta chains reported below all come from one sample, sequenced in a study of blood T cell repertoires in COVID-19. Sequenced by immunoSEQ multiplex PCR; TCRdb stores in-frame clones only, minus some. There are 150,000 to 200,000 clones in the sample; around 73% occur only once, and approximately 15% lies in the top ten. The sequenced material came from PBMCs or T cells enriched from blood (not recorded which). The receptors originated from a woman between 45 and 65 years old who had recovered from COVID-19.

This clone was found a few times. The chain recombines TRBV20-1 with TRBJ1-1; D may be TRBD1 (5 bases). With 3 bases removed from V and 6 bases from J, the gap between germline ends came to 8 bases. CDR1 is DFQATT and CDR2 is SNEGSKA in the germline V gene (reference sequence). The CDR3 consists of 11 residues. The DNA for the CDR3 is TGCAGTGCTAGCCGGACATCTGAAGCTTTCTTT. This gives the protein CSASRTSEAFF.

Here the CDR3 DNA reads TGTGCCACCAGGTTGGGGACATCCTTTGTGGAGACCCAGTACTTC. It specifies CATRLGTSFVETQYF. V gene TRBV24-1 combines with J gene TRBJ2-5; possibly TRBD1 for D (6 bases). Germline V gives CDR1 KGHDR, CDR2 SFDVKD. The ends were cut back, 7 bases at V and 5 bases at J, with 19 bases in the middle. The CDR3 runs to 15 residues.

The chain employs TRBV25-1 and TRBJ2-7; D is possibly TRBD2 (5 bases). The V and J ends lost 3 bases and 4 bases respectively, with 16 bases between them. The germline V gene encodes CDR1 MGHDK and CDR2 SYGVNS. This CDR3 spans 15 amino acids. The CDR3 loop is CASSDFRERDYEQYF. The CDR3 coding sequence is TGTGCCAGCAGTGATTTTCGGGAAAGAGATTACGAGCAGTACTTC.

The chain uses TRBV19 and TRBJ2-3; 8 bases map to TRBD1. Germline CDR1 is LNHDA and CDR2 is SQIVND (reference sequence). There are 16 residues in the CDR3. Losses at the gene ends were 4 bases for V and 1 base for J; bases not matched to a gene: 7. The CDR3 region has the DNA TGTGCCAGTAGTAAGCTTCCGGGACAGGGCACAGATACGCAGTATTTT. This sequence encodes CASSKLPGQGTDTQYF.

The chain links TRBV28 to TRBJ2-7; D is perhaps TRBD2 (6 bases). Trimming cost V 8 bases and J 2 bases, with 16 bases left between them. The germline CDR1 and CDR2 sequences are MDHEN and SYDVKM. The CDR3 runs to 14 residues. In nucleotides, the CDR3 is TGTGCCAGCGCAAACCCGGGCGGGGCCTACGAGCAGTACTTC. Protein sequence: CASANPGGAYEQYF.

The chain combines TRBV7-9 with TRBJ2-5, with 7 bases that match TRBD2. The CDR3 contains 14 residues. J was trimmed by 1 base and V by 2 bases; bases with no gene match: 1. Germline CDR1 reads SEHNR; CDR2 reads FQNEAQ (reference sequence). The CDR3 here is CASSLTSAQETQYF. The CDR3 coding sequence is TGTGCCAGCAGCTTAACTAGCGCCCAAGAGACCCAGTACTTC.

The gene calls are TRBV18 and TRBJ2-1, with 10 positions matching TRBD2. Germline CDR1 and CDR2: KGHSH and LQKENI. Unmatched junction bases numbered 8, after V lost 5 bases and J lost 4 bases. The CDR3 consists of 16 residues. This CDR3 is CASSTNSGRRYNEQFF. CDR3 coding DNA: TGTGCCAGCTCAACAAATAGCGGGAGGCGTTACAATGAGCAGTTCTTC.

With respect to this clone: The junction and the germline gene differ at one end; a read error may be behind it. V usage is TRBV3-1 (or the pseudogene TRBV3-2) and J usage is TRBJ2-1; D perhaps matches TRBD1 (6 bases). The germline V gene has CDR1 LGHDT and CDR2 YNNKEL (reference sequence). The CDR3 contains 11 residues. In nucleotides, the CDR3 is TGTGCCAGCAGTCAAGACAGGCAGCAGTTCTTC. This codes for CASSQDRQQFF.

This clone occurred once. The chain has TRBV11-2 and TRBJ2-3; 10 nucleotides match TRBD1. This CDR3 spans 17 amino acids. Germline trimming cut 6 bases from V and 3 bases from J; bases unmatched to any gene: 12. Germline-derived CDR1 and CDR2 are SGHAT and FQNNGV. The CDR3 here is CASRPGVGQGKTDTQYF. CDR3 bases: TGTGCCAGCAGACCCGGCGTGGGACAGGGGAAGACAGATACGCAGTATTTT.

The rearrangement joins TRBV24-1 to TRBJ1-3; possible D gene TRBD1, 5 bases. Germline assignment: CDR1 KGHDR and CDR2 SFDVKD. V was pared by 1 base and J by 0 bases, with 15 bases between. This CDR3 contains 18 residues. Here the CDR3 DNA reads TGTGCCACCAGTGATTTAGGGAACAGGAACGTCTCTGGAAACACCATATATTTT. Protein: CATSDLGNRNVSGNTIYF.

The chain recombines TRBV19 with TRBJ2-7; D perhaps matches TRBD2 (5 bases). This CDR3 spans 15 amino acids. Germline CDR1 LNHDA, CDR2 SQIVND (reference sequence). V was shortened by 4 bases and J by 4 bases, with 17 bases between the two germline ends. The CDR3 DNA reads as TGTGCCAGTAGTACCGGGGTAGGAGGCTTTTACGAGCAGTACTTC. Protein product: CASSTGVGGFYEQYF.

This clone was seen a few times. In nucleotides, the CDR3 is TGCGCCAGCAGCTTGGACGGGACTGCCCTACGAGACCAGTACTTC. It encodes CASSLDGTALRDQYF. The gene calls are TRBV5-1 and TRBJ2-7; tentatively, D is TRBD2 (6 bases). CDR3 length equals 15 residues. Deletions cut 0 bases from V and 10 bases from J, with 20 bases between. Germline V gene sequence: CDR1 SGHRS, CDR2 YFSETQ.

The DNA for the CDR3 is TGTGCCAGCAGTACCACAGGCGTGGTACGGGAAAAACTGTTTTTT. Protein: CASSTTGVVREKLFF. This chain connects TRBV6-5 to TRBJ1-4; possibly TRBD1 for D (5 bases). V was cut by 5 bases and J by 8 bases, with 18 bases left in between. The CDR3 loop spans 15 amino acids. CDR1 and CDR2 (germline): MNHEY, SVGAGI.